Following are 22 T cell receptor beta chains from one sample sequenced in a study of blood T cell repertoires in COVID-19. The data were produced by immunoSEQ multiplex PCR, yet TCRdb's version contains in-frame clones alone and is incomplete. Of over 85,000 clones in the sample, 70% to 90% are singletons; the top ten hold approximately 3%. The sequenced sample was peripheral blood. The receptors derive from a woman of 80 years or more with COVID-19, enrolled during active disease.

This clone was recorded a few times. The gene calls are TRBV28 and TRBJ1-5; D is unclear. Germline lookup yields CDR1 MDHEN and CDR2 SYDVKM. The V and J ends lost 2 bases and 6 bases respectively, with 8 bases between them. The CDR3 length is 13 residues. The CDR3 DNA reads as TGTGCCAGCAGTTTAAGGGAGGGTCAGCCCCAGCATTTT. Translation gives CASSLREGQPQHF.

V is TRBV29-1 and J is TRBJ1-2, with D possibly being TRBD1 (5 bases). In germline, CDR1 is SQVTM, CDR2 ANQGSEA. This CDR3 comprises 13 residues. The V end lost 4 bases, the J end lost 5 bases, and 14 bases lay between the germline ends. The CDR3 nucleotides are TGCAGCGTTGTAGGGGTAGGAGTTTATGGCTACACCTTC. Translating gives CSVVGVGVYGYTF.

This chain links TRBV3-1 (or the pseudogene TRBV3-2) with TRBJ1-2; D call uncertain. Deletions cut 0 bases from V and 9 bases from J, with 8 bases between. Germline assignment: CDR1 LGHDT and CDR2 YNNKEL (reference sequence). The CDR3 extends over 12 amino acids. Here the CDR3 reads CASSQEFSRYTF. The CDR3 coding sequence is TGTGCCAGCAGCCAAGAATTCTCCCGCTACACCTTC.

This clone was seen a handful of times. The rearrangement joins TRBV29-1 to TRBJ1-1; D perhaps matches TRBD1 (6 bases). Trimming removed 6 bases at V and 4 bases at J, with 15 bases between. The germline gives CDR1 SQVTM, CDR2 ANQGSEA. The CDR3 extends over 13 amino acids. Here the CDR3 reads CSVENTGTTEAFF. The CDR3 coding sequence is TGCAGCGTCGAAAATACAGGGACCACTGAAGCTTTCTTT. The whole variable domain, remainder taken from reference TRBV29-1 and TRBJ1-1, is SAVISQKPSRDICQRGTSLTIQCQVDSQVTMMFWYRQQPGQSLTLIATANQGSEATYESGFVIDKFPISRPNLTFSTLTVSNMSPEDSSIYLCSVENTGTTEAFFGQGTRLTVV.

The rearrangement links TRBV10-1 to TRBJ2-1; D is perhaps TRBD2 (6 bases). This CDR3 is built from 13 residues. Germline lookup yields CDR1 WNHNN and CDR2 SYGVQD (reference sequence). CDR3 loop: CATGRPSYNEQFF. The CDR3 nucleotides read TGCGCAACCGGGAGACCTTCCTACAATGAGCAGTTCTTC.

In regard to this clone: One end of the junction fails to match germline, which may point to a read error. The chain uses TRBV27 and TRBJ2-1; D unresolved. This CDR3 has 12 residues. CDR1 is MNHEY and CDR2 is SMNVEV in the germline V gene (reference sequence). For the CDR3, the DNA is TGTGCCAGCAGTTCCACTTACAGTGAGCAGTTCTTC. This translates into CASSSTYSEQFF.

This rearrangement joins TRBV27 to TRBJ2-1, with 7 bases lining up with TRBD2. From germline, CDR1 is MNHEY and CDR2 SMNVEV (reference sequence). Trimming removed 2 bases from V and 9 bases from J; junction bases left unmatched: 4. The length of the CDR3 is 13 residues. In DNA, the CDR3 is TGTGCCAGCAGTTTACGTGGGGAGGGTGAGCAGTTCTTC. Amino acid sequence: CASSLRGEGEQFF.

The genes are TRBV18 and TRBJ2-5; the D is unclear. V lost 3 bases to trimming and J lost 5 bases, with 13 bases between them. The CDR3 is made up of 14 amino acids. From germline, CDR1 is KGHSH and CDR2 LQKENI. CDR3 in DNA: TGTGCCAGCTCACCGGAATCAGGATCGGAGACCCAGTACTTC. Protein sequence: CASSPESGSETQYF.

V gene TRBV10-2 combines with J gene TRBJ1-2, with a tentative D call TRBD1 (6 bases). CDR3 size: 15 residues. Looked up from germline, CDR1 is WSHSY and CDR2 is SAAADI. Between the trimmed V and J ends, which lost 2 bases and 4 bases, there was a span of 14 bases. The CDR3 here is CASSEHPGDRYGYTF. As DNA, the CDR3 is TGCGCCAGCAGTGAGCACCCAGGGGACCGCTATGGCTACACCTTC.

The chain uses TRBV28 and TRBJ2-7, with 9 bases matching TRBD1. J gave up 1 base and V 3 bases, and 4 bases lay outside the gene matches. Germline CDR1 reads MDHEN; CDR2 reads SYDVKM. CDR3 length: 15 amino acids. Here the CDR3 DNA reads TGTGCCAGCAGTTTTGTCGGGACAGGGTCCTACGAGCAGTACTTC. Residues: CASSFVGTGSYEQYF.

The chain employs TRBV19 and TRBJ1-1, with D perhaps matching TRBD1 (5 bases). The CDR3 sequence is 13 residues long. Germline-derived CDR1 and CDR2 are LNHDA and SQIVND (reference sequence). The germline V and J ends were trimmed by 5 bases and 7 bases, with 14 bases remaining between them. In DNA, the CDR3 is TGTGCCAGTAGTCCTTTGGACACCTTTGAAGCTTTCTTT. It yields the protein CASSPLDTFEAFF.

This chain joins TRBV3-1 (or the pseudogene TRBV3-2) and TRBJ2-3; 12 positions match TRBD2. Germline V lookup: CDR1 LGHDT, CDR2 YNNKEL (reference sequence). This CDR3 region has 20 residues. The ends lost 0 bases at V and 5 bases at J; junction bases unmatched: 15. Written as DNA, the CDR3 is TGTGCCAGCAGCCAAGATTTCGGACTAGCGGGGAGGGATTTCAGAGATACGCAGTATTTT. Its translation: CASSQDFGLAGRDFRDTQYF.

This chain joins TRBV19 and TRBJ2-5; TRBD1 matches at 8 bases. V shed 5 bases and J 4 bases; nucleotides not matched to a gene: 3. Germline values: CDR1 LNHDA, CDR2 SQIVND (reference sequence). CDR3 length: 13 residues. This CDR3 is CASSQDRGETQYF. CDR3 DNA: TGTGCCAGTAGTCAAGACAGGGGAGAGACCCAGTACTTC.

The J gene is TRBJ1-3, the V gene TRBV30; possibly TRBD1 for D (5 bases). This CDR3 has 16 residues. Deletions cut 1 base from V and 0 bases from J, with 13 bases between. Germline loops: CDR1 GTSNPN, CDR2 SVGIG (reference sequence). CDR3 residues: CAWSGRGGVSGNTIYF. Here the CDR3 DNA reads TGTGCCTGGAGTGGCCGGGGAGGGGTCTCTGGAAACACCATATATTTT.

The chain employs TRBV27 and TRBJ2-1; TRBD1 aligns across 8 bases. Germline V gene sequence: CDR1 MNHEY, CDR2 SMNVEV (reference sequence). V shed 4 bases and J 5 bases; nucleotides not matched to a gene: 7. CDR3 length: 15 residues. The CDR3 region is CASSSPGQANNEQFF. The CDR3 DNA reads TGTGCCAGCAGTTCTCCGGGACAGGCTAACAATGAGCAGTTCTTC.

The DNA for the CDR3 is TGTGCCAGCAGTCCACCCGGGGAAGGCTATGGCTACACCTTC. Protein product: CASSPPGEGYGYTF. The chain couples TRBV6-5 to TRBJ1-2; no clear D gene. The CDR3 has 14 amino acids. V lost 5 bases and J 4 bases, leaving 14 bases between the germline ends. Germline assignment: CDR1 MNHEY and CDR2 SVGAGI.

DNA of the CDR3: TGTGCCAGCAGTACATCGGGACTAGCGGGATTAGATACGCAGTATTTT. This translates into CASSTSGLAGLDTQYF. The rearrangement joins TRBV27 to TRBJ2-3; 13 positions agree with TRBD2. The V and J ends lost 5 bases and 5 bases, in that order; junction bases with no gene match: 7. CDR1 and CDR2 from the germline V gene are MNHEY and SMNVEV (reference sequence). The CDR3 has 16 residues.

CDR3 coding DNA: TGTGCCAGCAGTCCCTTTAATCAGCCCCAGCATTTT. Translation: CASSPFNQPQHF. The V gene is TRBV6-6, the J gene TRBJ1-5; no clear D gene. The germline V gene has CDR1 MNHNY and CDR2 SVGAGI (reference sequence). The V end lost 5 bases, the J end lost 4 bases, and 6 bases lay between the germline ends. This CDR3 has 12 amino acids.

This chain connects TRBV19 to TRBJ1-1; maybe TRBD1 (6 bases). The V end was cut by 6 bases, the J end by 1 base, with 15 bases between. CDR1 LNHDA and CDR2 SQIVND come from the germline V gene (reference sequence). CDR3 length: 15 residues. CDR3 bases: TGTGCCAGTAGCGGGACATCAAATCAGAACACTGAAGCTTTCTTT. Amino acids: CASSGTSNQNTEAFF.

The rearrangement links TRBV24-1 to TRBJ1-2; weak D call: TRBD1 (5 bases). Germline V gives CDR1 KGHDR, CDR2 SFDVKD. The V end was cut by 1 base, the J end by 8 bases, with 13 bases between. The CDR3 covers 14 residues. The CDR3 bases are TGTGCCACCAGTGATTTAGGGGCCTCGCGAGGCTACACCTTC. Its translation: CATSDLGASRGYTF.

The J gene is TRBJ2-3, the V gene TRBV19, with 9 bases lining up with TRBD1. Unmatched junction bases numbered 6, after V lost 7 bases and J lost 4 bases. The CDR3 totals 14 residues. Germline values: CDR1 LNHDA, CDR2 SQIVND (reference sequence). The CDR3 here is CASKDRGLADTQYF. Here the CDR3 DNA reads TGTGCCAGTAAAGACAGGGGGTTGGCAGATACGCAGTATTTT.

This chain uses TRBV19 with TRBJ1-5, with a tentative D call TRBD1 (5 bases). V was shortened by 2 bases and J by 4 bases, with 12 bases between the two germline ends. CDR1 is LNHDA, CDR2 SQIVND, per germline (reference sequence). The CDR3 has 15 residues. DNA for the CDR3: TGTGCCAGTAGTATACTCTCAGGGAGGAATCAGCCCCAGCATTTT. Encoded protein: CASSILSGRNQPQHF.